The 10 T cell receptor beta chains in this list originate from one sample, sequenced in a study of cytomegalovirus exposure and HLA in healthy donors. Generated by immunoSEQ multiplex PCR, the TCRdb table keeps only in-frame clones and is missing some. The table shows 110,000 to 150,000 clones, with 88% occurring only once. The sample consisted of PBMCs. The receptors derive from a woman aged 18 to 35 in good health and CMV-seropositive.

The chain employs TRBV6-5 and TRBJ1-5; D is possibly TRBD1 (6 bases). V lost 5 bases and J lost 0, with 11 bases in between. This CDR3 contains 15 residues. Per the germline V gene, CDR1 is MNHEY and CDR2 is SVGAGI. CDR3 in DNA: TGTGCCAGCAGTCCAAGACAGGATAGCAATCAGCCCCAGCATTTT. Protein product: CASSPRQDSNQPQHF.

This rearrangement joins TRBV5-5 to TRBJ2-7; maybe TRBD1 (6 bases). Trimming cost V 1 base and J 0 bases, with 11 bases left between them. The CDR3 has 15 amino acids. In germline, CDR1 is SGHKS, CDR2 YYEKEE (reference sequence). The DNA of the CDR3 is TGTGCCAGCAGCTTGAATACGGACAGCTCCTACGAGCAGTACTTC. Translating gives CASSLNTDSSYEQYF.

J is TRBJ2-3 and V is TRBV30; TRBD2 aligns across 9 bases. Germline V gene data show CDR1 as GTSNPN and CDR2 as SVGIG (reference sequence). CDR3 size: 15 residues. The ends lost 4 bases at V and 5 bases at J; junction bases unmatched: 10. The DNA for the CDR3 is TGTGCCTGGAATTTGTGGCGGGGGGGTGAAGATACGCAGTATTTT. Protein: CAWNLWRGGEDTQYF. Full variable domain (outside the CDR3, taken from reference TRBV30 and TRBJ2-3): SQTIHQWPATLVQPVGSPLSLECTVEGTSNPNLYWYRQAAGRGLQLLFYSVGIGQISSEVPQNLSASRPQDRQFILSSKKLLLSDSGFYLCAWNLWRGGEDTQYFGPGTRLTVL.

The J gene is TRBJ2-4, the V gene TRBV5-1, with D maybe TRBD1 (6 bases). With 3 bases removed from V and 3 bases from J, the gap between germline ends came to 7 bases. Germline V gene data show CDR1 as SGHRS and CDR2 as YFSETQ. This CDR3 spans 13 amino acids. The CDR3 coding sequence is TGCGCCAGCAGCTCGGGACACAAAAACATTCAGTACTTC. Amino acids: CASSSGHKNIQYF. The full variable domain, in which reference TRBV5-1 and TRBJ2-4 provide the parts outside the CDR3, is KAGVTQTPRYLIKTRGQQVTLSCSPISGHRSVSWYQQTPGQGLQFLFEYFSETQRNKGNFPGRFSGRQFSNSRSEMNVSTLELGDSALYLCASSSGHKNIQYFGAGTRLSVL.

This chain joins TRBV2 and TRBJ1-2; TRBD1 might be the D (5 bases). The germline V and J ends were trimmed by 6 bases and 0 bases, with 11 bases remaining between them. Germline V lookup: CDR1 SNHLY, CDR2 FYNNEI. This CDR3 comprises 14 residues. The CDR3 DNA sequence: TGTGCCAGCAGCGCAGGGTCTTCTAACTATGGCTACACCTTC. The encoded protein is CASSAGSSNYGYTF.

This chain links TRBV7-6 with TRBJ1-6; 8 bases are shared with TRBD1. CDR3 length: 15 residues. Germline-derived CDR1 and CDR2 are SGHVS and FNYEAQ. V was pared by 1 base and J by 7 bases, with 3 bases of the junction left unmatched. CDR3: CASSLEGQANSPLHF. CDR3 in DNA: TGTGCCAGCAGCTTAGAGGGACAGGCAAATTCACCCCTCCACTTT. The full variable domain, completed using reference TRBV7-6 and TRBJ1-6, is GAGVSQSPRYKVTKRGQDVALRCDPISGHVSLYWYRQALGQGPEFLTYFNYEAQQDKSGLPNDRFSAERPEGSISTLTIQRTEQRDSAMYRCASSLEGQANSPLHFGNGTRLTVT.

This chain links TRBV4-1 with TRBJ1-1; 7 bases are shared with TRBD1. CDR3 length: 13 residues. Trimming took 4 bases from V and 4 from J; bases not matched to a gene: 3. The germline V gene has CDR1 MGHRA and CDR2 YSYEKL. CDR3 DNA sequence: TGCGCCAGCAGCCCGGCAGGGGGCACTGAAGCTTTCTTT. Its protein product is CASSPAGGTEAFF.

This clone was detected only once. The V and J genes are TRBV28 and TRBJ2-4; the match to TRBD2 covers 12 bases. The CDR3 contains 14 residues. V lost 5 bases, J lost 6 bases, and 2 bases stayed unmatched. The germline gives CDR1 MDHEN, CDR2 SYDVKM. Here the CDR3 DNA reads TGTGCCAGCAGTCTACTAGCGGGGGGAAACATTCAGTACTTC. It translates to CASSLLAGGNIQYF.

The chain employs TRBV9 and TRBJ2-2, with a tentative D call TRBD2 (5 bases). The CDR3 extends over 14 amino acids. Germline CDR1 is SGDLS and CDR2 is YYNGEE. V was trimmed by 0 bases and J by 5 bases, leaving 8 bases between them. The CDR3 spells CASSVALATGELFF. CDR3 nucleotide sequence: TGTGCCAGCAGCGTAGCGCTAGCAACCGGGGAGCTGTTTTTT. Combining the CDR3 with reference TRBV9 and TRBJ2-2 gives the whole variable domain DSGVTQTPKHLITATGQRVTLRCSPRSGDLSVYWYQQSLDQGLQFLIQYYNGEERAKGNILERFSAQQFPDLHSELNLSSLELGDSALYFCASSVALATGELFFGEGSRLTVL.

The CDR3 sequence: CASSRTSGRFPEQYF. The CDR3 coding sequence is TGTGCCAGCAGCAGGACTAGCGGGAGGTTTCCCGAGCAGTACTTC. The chain uses TRBV5-5 and TRBJ2-7; 14 bases are shared with TRBD2. Trimming at V came to 4 bases and at J to 6 bases, leaving 6 bases not matched to a gene. CDR3 size: 15 residues. In germline, CDR1 is SGHKS, CDR2 YYEKEE (reference sequence).